This record concerns one TCR beta chain sequence. This entry is derived from a study of blood T cell repertoires in COVID-19. Turning to the study itself: Whether acute or convalescent, the COVID-19 samples came from the United States, Italy and Spain. The analysed material was cDNA or gDNA that came from T cells, B-cell-depleted T cells, or PBMCs.

Germline CDR1 MNHEY, CDR2 SVGEGT. CDR3 size: 15 residues. Trimming removed 5 bases at V and 4 bases at J, with 17 bases between. The assay was immunoSEQ multiplex PCR, and TCRdb's table has in-frame clones only and misses some. The sample has 50,000 to 70,000 clones, around 90% seen once. The V gene is TRBV6-2 or TRBV6-3, the J gene TRBJ1-1; D gene uncertain. The sample comprised peripheral blood. This receptor was taken from a man in his 60s with acute or convalescent COVID-19. The CDR3 DNA reads TGTGCCAGCAGTGCTTTTGCGGGGTCAGGCACTGAAGCTTTCTTT. Its translation is CASSAFAGSGTEAFF.